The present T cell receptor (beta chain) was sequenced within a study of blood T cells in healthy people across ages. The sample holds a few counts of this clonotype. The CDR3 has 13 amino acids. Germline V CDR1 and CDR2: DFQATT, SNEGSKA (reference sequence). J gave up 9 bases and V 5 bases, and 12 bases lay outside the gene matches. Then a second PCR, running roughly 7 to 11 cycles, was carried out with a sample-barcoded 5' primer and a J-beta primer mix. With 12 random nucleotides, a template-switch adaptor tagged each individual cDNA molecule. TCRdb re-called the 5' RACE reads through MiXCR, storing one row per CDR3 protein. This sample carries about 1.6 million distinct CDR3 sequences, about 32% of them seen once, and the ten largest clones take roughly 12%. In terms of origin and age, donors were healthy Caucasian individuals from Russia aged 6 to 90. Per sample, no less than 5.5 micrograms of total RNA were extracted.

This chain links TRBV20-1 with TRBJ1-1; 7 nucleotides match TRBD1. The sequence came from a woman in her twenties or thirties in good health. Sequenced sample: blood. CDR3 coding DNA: TGCAGTGCTCCCATGGGGGGACAGCAGAAAGCTTTCTTT. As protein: CSAPMGGQQKAFF.